The clone carrying this T cell receptor beta chain was seen more than once but under ten times. Its antigen is still unknown. Trimming removed 6 bases from V and 0 bases from J, with 12 bases in between. This CDR3 is 14 amino acids long. CDR1 and CDR2 (germline): GTSNPN, SVGIG (reference sequence). This specimen belongs to a study of cytomegalovirus exposure and HLA in healthy donors. Overall study results and limits: Researchers reported in a later analysis that common viral pathogens appeared linked to several top clusters. Donor immune exposure was known only as CMV serostatus. A later analysis linked a missense DCLRE1C variant to TCR beta V- and J-gene trimming.

The PCR made use of 60 Vbeta and 13 Jbeta primers. Using immunoSEQ multiplex PCR, the repertoire was profiled, and TCRdb retains in-frame clones only, with some absent. The sample shows some 170,000 clones, roughly 9.4% of them seen only once. V usage is TRBV30 and J usage is TRBJ2-1, with a possible D match to TRBD1 (6 bases). This TCR came from a young woman in good health and CMV-seropositive. The sequencing input was PBMCs. This CDR3 reads CACTKTGSYNEQFF. In DNA form, the CDR3 reads TGTGCCTGTACCAAGACAGGCTCCTACAATGAGCAGTTCTTC. The full variable domain, in which reference TRBV30 and TRBJ2-1 provide the parts outside the CDR3, is SQTIHQWPATLVQPVGSPLSLECTVEGTSNPNLYWYRQAAGRGLQLLFYSVGIGQISSEVPQNLSASRPQDRQFILSSKKLLLSDSGFYLCACTKTGSYNEQFFGPGTRLTVL.